This T cell receptor beta chain stems from a study of metastatic and nonmetastatic thyroid tumors. Each patient went into thyroid surgery without having received any treatment. The germline V gene encodes CDR1 MNHNS and CDR2 SASEGT. This CDR3 has 13 residues. V shed 6 bases, J shed 8 bases, and the junction held 4 bases outside the gene matches. With regard to this clone: Its antigen is undetermined.

With MiXCR, TCRdb called clones anew from the PCR reads. The sample consists of about 33,000 clones, around 15% of them appearing once. Points from the study as a whole: Reports indicated that malignant thyroid tumors showed significantly higher TCR beta diversity than benign nodules did, in blood and tumor.

The gene calls are TRBV6-1 and TRBJ1-1; 12 positions agree with TRBD1. The specimen was blood. This clonotype was obtained from a female donor with papillary thyroid cancer or a benign thyroid nodule (not recorded which). Some clones in this sample may be carry-over from other donors' samples. CDR3 nucleotide sequence: TGTGCCAGCAGGGGGACAGGGGGCCGAGAAGCTTTCTTT. Protein sequence: CASRGTGGREAFF.